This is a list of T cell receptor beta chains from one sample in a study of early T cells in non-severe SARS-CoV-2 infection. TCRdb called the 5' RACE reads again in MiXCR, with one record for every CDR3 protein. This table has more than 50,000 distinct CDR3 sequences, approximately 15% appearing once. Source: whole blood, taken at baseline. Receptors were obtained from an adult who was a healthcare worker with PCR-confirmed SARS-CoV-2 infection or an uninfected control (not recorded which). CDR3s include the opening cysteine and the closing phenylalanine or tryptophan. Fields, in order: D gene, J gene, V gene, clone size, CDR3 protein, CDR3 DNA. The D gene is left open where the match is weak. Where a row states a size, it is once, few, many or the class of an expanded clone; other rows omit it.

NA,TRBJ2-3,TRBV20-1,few,CSAIDSSTDTQYF,TGCAGTGCAATAGACTCTAGCACAGATACGCAGTATTTT
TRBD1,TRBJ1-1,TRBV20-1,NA,CSARTGGGLDAFF,TGCAGTGCTAGAACAGGGGGAGGACTTGACGCTTTCTTT
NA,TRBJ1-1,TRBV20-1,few,CSAMGQMNTEAFF,TGCAGTGCTATGGGTCAGATGAACACTGAAGCTTTCTTT
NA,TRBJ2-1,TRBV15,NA,CATSEGYEQFF,TGTGCCACCAGCGAGGGCTATGAGCAGTTCTTC
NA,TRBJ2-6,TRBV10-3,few,CAISVAGANVLTF,TGTGCCATCAGTGTGGCTGGGGCCAACGTCCTGACTTTC
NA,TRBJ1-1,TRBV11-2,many,CASSLDQGRTNTEAFF,TGTGCCAGCAGCTTAGACCAGGGGCGGACGAACACTGAAGCTTTCTTT
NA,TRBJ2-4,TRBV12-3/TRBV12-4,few,CASRGDRKNIQYF,TGTGCCAGCAGGGGGGACCGAAAAAACATTCAGTACTTC
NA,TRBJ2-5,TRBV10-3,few,CAIKGNSASETQYF,TGTGCCATCAAGGGGAACAGTGCCTCGGAGACCCAGTACTTC
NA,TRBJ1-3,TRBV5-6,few,CASSLDPRRAPGNTIYF,TGTGCCAGCAGCCTAGACCCCAGACGAGCTCCCGGAAACACCATATATTTT
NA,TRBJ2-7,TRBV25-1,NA,CASSHGTARSYEQYF,TGTGCCAGCAGCCACGGGACGGCTCGCTCCTACGAGCAGTACTTC
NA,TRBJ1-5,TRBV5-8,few,CASSRTLNQPQHF,TGTGCCAGCAGCCGGACCCTAAATCAGCCCCAGCATTTT
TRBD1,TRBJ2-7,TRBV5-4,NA,CASSSGTGHYEQYF,TGTGCCAGCAGCTCCGGGACAGGACACTACGAGCAGTACTTC
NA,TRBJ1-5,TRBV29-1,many,CSVGTAQNQPQHF,TGCAGCGTTGGCACGGCACAAAATCAGCCCCAGCATTTT
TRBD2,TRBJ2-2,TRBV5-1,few,CASGEGLGVTGELFF,TGCGCCAGCGGCGAGGGACTAGGGGTCACCGGGGAGCTGTTTTTT
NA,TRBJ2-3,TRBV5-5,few,CASSLGRQGGGTDTQYF,TGTGCCAGCAGTTTGGGTCGACAGGGCGGGGGCACAGATACGCAGTATTTT
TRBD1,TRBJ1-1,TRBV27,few,CASSFLTGDEAFF,TGTGCCAGCAGTTTCCTGACAGGGGATGAAGCTTTCTTT
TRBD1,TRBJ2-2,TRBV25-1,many,CASSAWTGENTGELFF,TGTGCCAGCAGTGCCTGGACAGGCGAGAACACCGGGGAGCTGTTTTTT
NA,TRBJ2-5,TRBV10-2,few,CASSVEQETQYF,TGCGCCAGCAGTGTGGAGCAAGAGACCCAGTACTTC